This T cell receptor (beta chain) was sequenced in a study of cytomegalovirus exposure and HLA in healthy donors. Primers: 60 Vbeta forward and 13 Jbeta reverse. Assay: immunoSEQ multiplex PCR; the TCRdb copy retains only in-frame clones and omits some. The top ten hold around 1.5% of the sample, which has around 180,000 clones, around 87% seen once. Whole-study findings and limits: In a later analysis, a genetic analysis reported fewer productive-TCR N-insertions in an Asian-associated ancestry cluster than the cohort average.

Worth noting for this clone: What it recognizes is unknown.

As for the donors, each was a healthy bone marrow donor. This CDR3 is 16 amino acids long. V was clipped by 0 bases and J by 8 bases; unmatched bases: 10. Germline CDR1 reads LGHNA; CDR2 reads YNFKEQ. This chain joins TRBV4-2 and TRBJ2-1; 7 bases line up with TRBD1. The sequencing sample was made of PBMCs. This sequence originates from a young woman in good health and CMV-seronegative. CDR3: CASSQDPGGRLDEQFF. CDR3 in DNA: TGTGCCAGCAGCCAAGATCCAGGGGGACGCTTGGATGAGCAGTTCTTC.